This T cell receptor (beta chain) was found in a study of prognosis after radiotherapy for stage I lung cancer. Amplicons of TCR beta CDR3 were generated from genomic DNA by two-round multiplex PCR. Primers were specific to each TRBV and TRBJ gene in first-round PCR. TCRdb recomputed calls from the multiplex PCR reads with MiXCR, one row per CDR3 protein. The sample contains some 20,000 distinct CDR3 sequences, 35% to 45% of which appear only once. CDR3 length equals 16 residues. CDR1 and CDR2 from the germline V gene are SEHNR and FQNEAQ (reference sequence). The germline V and J ends were trimmed by 1 base and 3 bases, with 15 bases remaining between them. Blood was drawn (about 6 milliliters of peripheral blood) at each of two time points. This clonotype was recorded many times.

The receptor was isolated from a donor over 45 with non-small cell lung cancer. The chain has TRBV7-9 and TRBJ2-5; D possibly uses TRBD1 or TRBD2 (5 bases each). Material: PBMCs, obtained before or after stereotactic body radiation therapy (not recorded which). The CDR3 DNA sequence: TGTGCCAGCAGCTTAGGTCGGTGGGACGGAAAAGAGACCCAGTACTTC. Translating gives CASSLGRWDGKETQYF.